The rows below give T cell receptor beta chains drawn from one sample of a study of T and B cells in COVID-19 patients. A single record per CDR3 protein comes from TCRdb applying MiXCR to the multiplex PCR reads. The table lists 15,000 or so distinct CDR3 sequences, about 30% of them singletons. The specimen was blood. The receptors were sampled from a human donor who had recovered from COVID-19. Both conserved end residues are part of each CDR3. D genes are given only for firm matches. Clone size appears in some rows only: once, few, many, or a class for an expanded clone.

v_call	j_call	d_call	clone_size	cdr3_nt	cdr3_aa
TRBV29-1	TRBJ2-2	NA	medium-sized	TGCAGCGTTCAGGCGGGGAGAACCGGGGAGCTGTTTTTT	CSVQAGRTGELFF
TRBV12-3/TRBV12-4	TRBJ2-3	TRBD2	NA	TGTGCCAGCAGGACGGGGGGGGTGGTACTAGATACGCAGTATTTT	CASRTGGVVLDTQYF
TRBV7-9	TRBJ2-4	TRBD1	few	TGTGCCAGCAGCTTAGGGACAGGGGTAGCCAAAAACATTCAGTACTTC	CASSLGTGVAKNIQYF
TRBV20-1	TRBJ2-2	TRBD1	NA	TGCAGTGCCCCCAGACAGGGTGGAAACACCGGGGAGCTGTTTTTT	CSAPRQGGNTGELFF
TRBV10-2	TRBJ2-5	TRBD2	few	TGCGCCAGCAGCGGGGGGGCCCTAGAGACCCAGTACTTC	CASSGGALETQYF
TRBV11-2	TRBJ1-5	NA	few	TGTGCCAGCAGCTTAGATCTCATAAGGCCCCAGCATTTT	CASSLDLIRPQHF
TRBV24-1	TRBJ1-5	TRBD1	NA	TGTGCCACCAGTGATGGGACAGGCAATCGGCCCCAGCATTTT	CATSDGTGNRPQHF
TRBV15	TRBJ1-2	NA	few	TGTGCCACCAGCAGAGAGGGACGATCGGCTAACTATGGCTACACCTTC	CATSREGRSANYGYTF
TRBV6-5	TRBJ1-5	NA	medium-sized	TGTGCCAGCAGTCGGGACTCTAGCAATCAGCCCCAGCATTTT	CASSRDSSNQPQHF
TRBV12-3/TRBV12-4	TRBJ2-1	NA	medium-sized	TGTGCCAGCAGTCTACGGGACCAAACAAACAATGAGCAGTTCTTC	CASSLRDQTNNEQFF
TRBV18	TRBJ2-5	TRBD2	many	TGTGCCAGCCGGGGACTAGCGGAGACCCAGTACTTC	CASRGLAETQYF
TRBV7-9	TRBJ2-7	NA	NA	TGTGCCAGCAGCTTAGTCGGGAGCTCCTACGAGCAGTACTTC	CASSLVGSSYEQYF
TRBV5-4	TRBJ2-7	NA	many	TGTGCCAGCAGCTTGTACCAGTCGAGCTCCTACGAGCAGTACTTC	CASSLYQSSSYEQYF
TRBV12-3/TRBV12-4	TRBJ2-7	TRBD2	few	TGTGCCAGCAGTTCTGCCTTGACTAGCGGGCTCCTCGAGCAGTACTTC	CASSSALTSGLLEQYF
TRBV6-5	TRBJ2-7	NA	medium-sized	TGTGCCAGCAGTTACAAGGGAAAGGGCCCGTCCTACGAGCAGTACTTC	CASSYKGKGPSYEQYF
TRBV30	TRBJ1-1	NA	many	TGTGCCTGGAGTGTACGGTCTGGGGGATTAGAAGCTTTCTTT	CAWSVRSGGLEAFF
TRBV5-6	TRBJ2-1	TRBD2	many	TGTGCCAGCAGCTTACCGGGACTAGCGGGGATCCTCAATGAGCAGTTCTTC	CASSLPGLAGILNEQFF
TRBV28	TRBJ1-2	TRBD1	NA	TGTGCCAGCAGTTATAATTTGGGCAGGGGGCTAGGCTACACCTTC	CASSYNLGRGLGYTF
TRBV6-5	TRBJ1-5	NA	NA	TGTGCCAGCAGTTACGGCCGGGGGGGACAGCCCCAGCATTTT	CASSYGRGGQPQHF
TRBV10-3	TRBJ1-2	NA	NA	TGTGCCATCAGTGAGAACCAAGCGGGGGCGGGCTACACCTTC	CAISENQAGAGYTF
TRBV6-5	TRBJ1-1	TRBD1	NA	TGTGCCGGCAGTTACCCCACAGGGGGCAAAGCTTTCTTT	CAGSYPTGGKAFF
TRBV21-1	TRBJ2-1	NA	NA	TGTGCCAGCAGCCCCCCACTTACAGAAAATAACTACAATGAGCAGTTCTTC	CASSPPLTENNYNEQFF
TRBV6-1	TRBJ2-1	NA	once	TGTGCCAGCAATGAACTGGGTCCTAAGGATGAGCAGTTCTTC	CASNELGPKDEQFF
TRBV5-4	TRBJ2-4	NA	NA	TGTGCCAGCAGCTTGGAAGCTGGGGCCAAAAACATTCAGTACTTC	CASSLEAGAKNIQYF
TRBV20-1	TRBJ2-1	TRBD2	once	TGCAGTGCTAGAGATCGACTAGCGGGAGTAATTTACAATGAGCAGTTCTTC	CSARDRLAGVIYNEQFF
TRBV7-9	TRBJ1-5	NA	NA	TGTGCCAGCAGCTCAATGGCACAGGGGCCCCAGCATTTT	CASSSMAQGPQHF
TRBV5-5	TRBJ2-5	NA	many	TGTGCCAGCAGCTTGGTGGGAGGAGGAGAGACCCAGTACTTC	CASSLVGGGETQYF
TRBV6-6	TRBJ1-5	NA	many	TGTGCCAGCAGACCTAGACAGCTTAGCAATCAGCCCCAGCATTTT	CASRPRQLSNQPQHF
TRBV24-1	TRBJ2-7	NA	few	TGTGCCACCAGTGATTCCACGGGACGGTCGTACTACGAGCAGTACTTC	CATSDSTGRSYYEQYF
TRBV24-1	TRBJ2-2	NA	many	TGTGCCACCAGTGAATACTTAGTTGGGGGCGCCGGGGAGCTGTTTTTT	CATSEYLVGGAGELFF
TRBV6-1	TRBJ2-1	NA	many	TGTGCCAGCAGTGAATCCCCCACTGGCTACAATGAGCAGTTCTTC	CASSESPTGYNEQFF
TRBV19	TRBJ1-3	NA	NA	TGTGCCAGTAGTATAGACCAGGGAGGCTCTGGAAACACCATATATTTT	CASSIDQGGSGNTIYF
TRBV5-1	TRBJ1-1	TRBD1	few	TGCGCCAGCCGGGACAGGGTCGGGGGAGAGGTCGAAGCTTTCTTT	CASRDRVGGEVEAFF
TRBV19	TRBJ1-2	NA	many	TGTGCCAGTAGCTCCCTGAGGGGGGGAGGCTATGGCTACACCTTC	CASSSLRGGGYGYTF
TRBV6-1	TRBJ2-7	TRBD1	NA	TGTGCCAGCAGTGGACCTCGGGACAGAGGTTTTGGAGTTCGTAACGAGCAGTACTTC	CASSGPRDRGFGVRNEQYF
TRBV5-1	TRBJ1-4	NA	NA	TGCGCCAGCAAGATAGAGAAAGGAAATGAAAAACTGTTTTTT	CASKIEKGNEKLFF
TRBV24-1	TRBJ2-2	TRBD1	NA	TGTGCCACCAGTGACCGGGACAGACCGAACACCGGGGAGCTGTTTTTT	CATSDRDRPNTGELFF
TRBV6-5	TRBJ1-4	NA	many	TGTGCCAGCAGTCCAGGGTTTGCTAATGAAAAACTGTTTTTT	CASSPGFANEKLFF
TRBV27	TRBJ2-7	TRBD2	medium-sized	TGTGCCAGCAGTTTATCCGGGACTAGATACGAGCAGTACTTC	CASSLSGTRYEQYF
TRBV5-4	TRBJ2-5	NA	medium-sized	TGTGCCAGCAGCTTAGGAGGAGTCATGACCCAGTACTTC	CASSLGGVMTQYF
TRBV27	TRBJ2-1	NA	medium-sized	TGTGCCAGCAGTTTAAGTTTTTTTCGCCCCTTGTTGGAGGGCCCCTACAATGAGCAGTTCTTC	CASSLSFFRPLLEGPYNEQFF
TRBV11-3	TRBJ2-5	NA	NA	TGCGCCAGCAGTAGGGCCTTTACGGGGCCGCAAGAGACCCAGTACTTC	CASSRAFTGPQETQYF
TRBV30	TRBJ2-4	TRBD2	NA	TGTGCCTGGATCCCGGGACTAGCGGGATTGTCCAAAAACATTCAGTACTTC	CAWIPGLAGLSKNIQYF
TRBV11-1	TRBJ1-3	NA	NA	TGTGCCAGCAGCTTGCAACTCTCTGGAAACACCATATATTTT	CASSLQLSGNTIYF
TRBV20-1	TRBJ2-1	NA	few	TGCAGTGCTACCCCTCCGTGGGAGTCTATGGGCTCCTACAATGAGCAGTTCTTC	CSATPPWESMGSYNEQFF
TRBV18	TRBJ2-5	TRBD2	NA	TGTGCCAGCTCACCGCTGGGGACTAGCGGCCAAGAGACCCAGTACTTC	CASSPLGTSGQETQYF
TRBV12-3/TRBV12-4	TRBJ2-1	NA	NA	TGTGCCAGCACCTCCAGTGGGCGCCCGAGCTCCTACAATGAGCAGTTCTTC	CASTSSGRPSSYNEQFF
TRBV7-9	TRBJ2-7	NA	NA	TGTGCCAGCAGCTTAGCTGCGCGAATCGAGGAGCAGTACTTC	CASSLAARIEEQYF
TRBV7-6	TRBJ2-1	TRBD2	medium-sized	TGTGCCAGCAGCTCACTAGCGGGAGGGAATGAGCAGTTCTTC	CASSSLAGGNEQFF
TRBV6-1	TRBJ1-1	NA	few	TGTGCCAGCAGTGAAGGGGCCGGGGGAGGGATTGAAGCTTTCTTT	CASSEGAGGGIEAFF
TRBV19	TRBJ1-6	NA	medium-sized	TGTGCCAGTAGTCCTCGGGACACCTATAATTCACCCCTCCACTTT	CASSPRDTYNSPLHF
TRBV11-2	TRBJ2-1	NA	NA	TGTGCCAGCGGACTCCTGTACTCCAATGAGCAGTTCTTC	CASGLLYSNEQFF
TRBV30	TRBJ1-2	NA	few	TGTGCCTGGAGTAGGGGAGCCATTGCTAACTATGGCTACACCTTC	CAWSRGAIANYGYTF
TRBV5-4	TRBJ2-3	NA	many	TGTGCCAGCAGTCGTCGAGGGACAGATACGCAGTATTTT	CASSRRGTDTQYF
TRBV12-3/TRBV12-4	TRBJ2-1	TRBD2	many	TGTGCCAGCAGTCACCCTCGACTAGCGTCCTACAATGAGCAGTTCTTC	CASSHPRLASYNEQFF
TRBV6-6	TRBJ2-1	TRBD2	medium-sized	TGTGCCAGCAGTTACCGGCTAGCGGGCCTAAATGAGCAGTTCTTC	CASSYRLAGLNEQFF
TRBV25-1	TRBJ2-2	NA	NA	TGTGCCAGCAGTGAAGGGACGGCGAACACCGGGGAGCTGTTTTTT	CASSEGTANTGELFF